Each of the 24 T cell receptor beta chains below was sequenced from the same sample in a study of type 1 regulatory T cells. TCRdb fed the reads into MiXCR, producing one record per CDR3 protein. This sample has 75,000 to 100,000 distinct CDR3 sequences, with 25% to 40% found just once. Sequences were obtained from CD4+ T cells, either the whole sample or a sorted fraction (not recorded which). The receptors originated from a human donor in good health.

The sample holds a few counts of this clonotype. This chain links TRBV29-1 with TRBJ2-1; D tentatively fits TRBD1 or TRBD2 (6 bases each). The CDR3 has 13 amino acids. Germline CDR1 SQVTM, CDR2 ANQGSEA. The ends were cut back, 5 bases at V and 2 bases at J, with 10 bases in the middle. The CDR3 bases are TGCAGCGTTCCGGGGGCGACCTACAATGAGCAGTTCTTC. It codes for CSVPGATYNEQFF.

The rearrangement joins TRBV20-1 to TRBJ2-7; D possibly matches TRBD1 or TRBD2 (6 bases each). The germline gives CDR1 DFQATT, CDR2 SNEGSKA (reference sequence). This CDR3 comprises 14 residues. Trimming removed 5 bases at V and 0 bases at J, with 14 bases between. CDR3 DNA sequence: TGCAGTGCTCCGTATGGGGGGCTCTCCTACGAGCAGTACTTC. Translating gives CSAPYGGLSYEQYF.

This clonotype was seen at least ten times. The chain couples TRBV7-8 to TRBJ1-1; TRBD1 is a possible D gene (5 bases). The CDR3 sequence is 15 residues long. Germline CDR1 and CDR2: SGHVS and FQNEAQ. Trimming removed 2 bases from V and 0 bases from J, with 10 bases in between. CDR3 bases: TGTGCCAGCAGCTTAAAGAGACAGTTGAACACTGAAGCTTTCTTT. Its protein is CASSLKRQLNTEAFF. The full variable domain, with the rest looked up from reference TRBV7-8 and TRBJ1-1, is GAGVSQSPRYKVAKRGQDVALRCDPISGHVSLFWYQQALGQGPEFLTYFQNEAQLDKSGLPSDRFFAERPEGSVSTLKIQRTQQEDSAVYLCASSLKRQLNTEAFFGQGTRLTVV.

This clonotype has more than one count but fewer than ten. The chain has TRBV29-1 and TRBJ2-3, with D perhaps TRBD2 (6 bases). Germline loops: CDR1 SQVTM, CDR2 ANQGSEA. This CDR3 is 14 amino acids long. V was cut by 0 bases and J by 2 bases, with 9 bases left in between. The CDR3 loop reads CSVEDRGFTDTQYF. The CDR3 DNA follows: TGCAGCGTTGAAGATCGGGGGTTCACAGATACGCAGTATTTT.

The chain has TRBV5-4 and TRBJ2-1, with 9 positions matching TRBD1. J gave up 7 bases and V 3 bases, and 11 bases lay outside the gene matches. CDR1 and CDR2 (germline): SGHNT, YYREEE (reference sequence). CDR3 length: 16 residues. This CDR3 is CASSSMDRGPRNEQFF. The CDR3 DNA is TGTGCCAGCAGCTCAATGGACAGGGGACCTAGGAATGAGCAGTTCTTC.

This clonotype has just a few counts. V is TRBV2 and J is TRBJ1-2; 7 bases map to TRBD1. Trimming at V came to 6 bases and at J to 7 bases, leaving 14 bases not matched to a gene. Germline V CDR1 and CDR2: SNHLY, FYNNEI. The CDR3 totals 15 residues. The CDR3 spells CASRGRGPVTSGYTF. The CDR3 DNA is TGTGCCAGCAGGGGTAGGGGGCCCGTTACGAGTGGCTACACCTTC.

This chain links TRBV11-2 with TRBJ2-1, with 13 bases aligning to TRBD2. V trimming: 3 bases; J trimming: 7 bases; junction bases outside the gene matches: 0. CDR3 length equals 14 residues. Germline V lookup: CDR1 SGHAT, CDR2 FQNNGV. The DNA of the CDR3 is TGTGCCAGCAGCTTGGGACTAGCGGGGAATGAGCAGTTCTTC. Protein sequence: CASSLGLAGNEQFF.

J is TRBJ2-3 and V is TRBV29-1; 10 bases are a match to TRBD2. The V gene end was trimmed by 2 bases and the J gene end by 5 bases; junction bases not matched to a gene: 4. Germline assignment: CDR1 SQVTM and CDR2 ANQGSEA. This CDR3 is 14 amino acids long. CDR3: CSVEQREGLDTQYF. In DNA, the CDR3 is TGCAGCGTTGAACAGCGGGAGGGCCTAGATACGCAGTATTTT.

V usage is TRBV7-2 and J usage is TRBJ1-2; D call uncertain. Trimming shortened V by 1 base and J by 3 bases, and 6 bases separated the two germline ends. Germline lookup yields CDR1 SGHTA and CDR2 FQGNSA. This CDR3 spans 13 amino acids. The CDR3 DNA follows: TGTGCCAGCAGCTTAGGGGCAGACTATGGCTACACCTTC. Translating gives CASSLGADYGYTF. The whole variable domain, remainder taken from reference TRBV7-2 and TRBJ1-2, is GAGVSQSPSNKVTEKGKDVELRCDPISGHTALYWYRQSLGQGLEFLIYFQGNSAPDKSGLPSDRFSAERTGGSVSTLTIQRTQQEDSAVYLCASSLGADYGYTFGSGTRLTVV.

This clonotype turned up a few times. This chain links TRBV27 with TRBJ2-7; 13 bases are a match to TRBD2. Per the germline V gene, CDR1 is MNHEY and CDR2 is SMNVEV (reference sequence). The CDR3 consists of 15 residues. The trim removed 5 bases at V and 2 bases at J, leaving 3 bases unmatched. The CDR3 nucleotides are TGTGCCAGCAGTCCGACTAGCGGGGGGACCTACGAGCAGTACTTC. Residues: CASSPTSGGTYEQYF.

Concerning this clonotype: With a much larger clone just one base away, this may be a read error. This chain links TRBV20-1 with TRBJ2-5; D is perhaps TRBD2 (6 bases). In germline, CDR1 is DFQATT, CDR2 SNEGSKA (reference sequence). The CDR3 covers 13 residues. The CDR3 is CSARVEGAEAQYF. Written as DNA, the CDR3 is TGCAGTGCTCGCGTGGAGGGTGCAGAGGCCCAGTACTTC.

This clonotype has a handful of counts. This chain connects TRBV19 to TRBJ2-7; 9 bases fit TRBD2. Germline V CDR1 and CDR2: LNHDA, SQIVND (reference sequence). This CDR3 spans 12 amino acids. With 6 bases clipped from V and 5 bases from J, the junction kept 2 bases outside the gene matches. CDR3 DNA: TGTGCCAGTAGGACTAGCGGCGACGAGCAGTACTTC. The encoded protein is CASRTSGDEQYF.

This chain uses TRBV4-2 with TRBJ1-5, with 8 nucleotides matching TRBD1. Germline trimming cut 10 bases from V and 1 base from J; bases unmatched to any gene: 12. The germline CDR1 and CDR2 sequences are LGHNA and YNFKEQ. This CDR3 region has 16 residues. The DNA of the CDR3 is TGTGCCAACGGGGGTACGGGACAGGAGAGCAATCAGCCCCAGCATTTT. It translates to CANGGTGQESNQPQHF.

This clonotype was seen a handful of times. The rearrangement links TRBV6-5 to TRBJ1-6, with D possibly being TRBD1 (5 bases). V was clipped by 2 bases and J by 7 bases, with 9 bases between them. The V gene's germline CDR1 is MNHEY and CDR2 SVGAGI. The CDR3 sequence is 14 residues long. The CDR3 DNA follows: TGTGCCAGCAGTTACCAGGGTAGGAATTCACCCCTCCACTTT. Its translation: CASSYQGRNSPLHF.

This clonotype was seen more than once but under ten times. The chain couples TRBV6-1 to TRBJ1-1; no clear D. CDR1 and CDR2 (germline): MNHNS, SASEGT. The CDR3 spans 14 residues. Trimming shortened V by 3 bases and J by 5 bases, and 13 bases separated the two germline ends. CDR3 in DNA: TGTGCCAGCAGTGATCCGGGCCAAGGAACTGAAGCTTTCTTT. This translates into CASSDPGQGTEAFF.

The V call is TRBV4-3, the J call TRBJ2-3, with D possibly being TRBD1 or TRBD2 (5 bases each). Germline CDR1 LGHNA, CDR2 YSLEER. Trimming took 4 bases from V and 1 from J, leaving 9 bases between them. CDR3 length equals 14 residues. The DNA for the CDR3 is TGCGCCAGCAGCCTTGGGGGAGGCACAGATACGCAGTATTTT. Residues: CASSLGGGTDTQYF.

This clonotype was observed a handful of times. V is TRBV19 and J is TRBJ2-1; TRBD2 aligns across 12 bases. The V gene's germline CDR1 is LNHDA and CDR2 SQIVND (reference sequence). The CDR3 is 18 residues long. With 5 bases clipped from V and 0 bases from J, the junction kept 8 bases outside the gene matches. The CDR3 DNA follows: TGTGCCAGTAGTCTCCGGACTAGCGGGATAAGCTCCTACAATGAGCAGTTCTTC. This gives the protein CASSLRTSGISSYNEQFF.

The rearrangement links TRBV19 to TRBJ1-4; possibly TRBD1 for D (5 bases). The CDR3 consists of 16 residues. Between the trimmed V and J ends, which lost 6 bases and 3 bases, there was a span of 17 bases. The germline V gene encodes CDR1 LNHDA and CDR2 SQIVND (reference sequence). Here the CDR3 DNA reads TGTGCCAGTAGAGACCGGGGCTTGACGTCTAATGAAAAACTGTTTTTT. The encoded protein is CASRDRGLTSNEKLFF.

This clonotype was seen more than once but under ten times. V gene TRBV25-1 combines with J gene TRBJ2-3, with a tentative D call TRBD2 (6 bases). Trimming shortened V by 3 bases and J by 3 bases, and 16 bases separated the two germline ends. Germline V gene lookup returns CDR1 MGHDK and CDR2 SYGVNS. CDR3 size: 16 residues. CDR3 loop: CASSDSRETPTDTQYF. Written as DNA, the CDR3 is TGTGCCAGCAGTGACTCCCGGGAGACACCGACAGATACGCAGTATTTT.

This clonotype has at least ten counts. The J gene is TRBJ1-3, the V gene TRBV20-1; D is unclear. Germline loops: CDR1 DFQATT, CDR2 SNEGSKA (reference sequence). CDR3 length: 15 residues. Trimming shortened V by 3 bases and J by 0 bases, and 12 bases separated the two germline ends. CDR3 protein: CSARPRRASGNTIYF. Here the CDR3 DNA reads TGCAGTGCTAGGCCGCGGCGCGCCTCTGGAAACACCATATATTTT.

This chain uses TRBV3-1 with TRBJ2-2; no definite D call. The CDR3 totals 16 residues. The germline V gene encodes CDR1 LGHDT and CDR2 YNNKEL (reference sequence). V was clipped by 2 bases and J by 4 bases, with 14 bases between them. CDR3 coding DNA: TGTGCCAGCAGCCAACAAGGACCGAGAGGCACCGGGGAGCTGTTTTTT. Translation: CASSQQGPRGTGELFF.

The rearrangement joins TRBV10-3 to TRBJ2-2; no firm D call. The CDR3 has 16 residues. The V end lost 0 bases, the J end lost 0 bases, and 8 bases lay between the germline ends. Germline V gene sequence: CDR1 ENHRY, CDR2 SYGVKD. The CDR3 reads CAISESGGANTGELFF. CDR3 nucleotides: TGTGCCATCAGTGAGTCCGGCGGCGCGAACACCGGGGAGCTGTTTTTT.

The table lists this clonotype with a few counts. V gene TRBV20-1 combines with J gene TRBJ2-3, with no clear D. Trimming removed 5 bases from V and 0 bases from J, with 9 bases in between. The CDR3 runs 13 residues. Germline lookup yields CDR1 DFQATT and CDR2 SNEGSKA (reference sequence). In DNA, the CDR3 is TGCAGTGCTCCAGGTACAAGCACAGATACGCAGTATTTT. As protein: CSAPGTSTDTQYF.

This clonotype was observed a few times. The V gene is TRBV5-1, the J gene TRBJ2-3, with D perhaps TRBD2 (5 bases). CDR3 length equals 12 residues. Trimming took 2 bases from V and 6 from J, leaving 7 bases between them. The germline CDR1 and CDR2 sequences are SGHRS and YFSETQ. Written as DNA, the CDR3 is TGCGCCAGCAGCTTTCCGGGGGATACGCAGTATTTT. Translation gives CASSFPGDTQYF.